This is a list of T cell receptor beta chains from one sample in a study of blood T cell repertoires in COVID-19. TCRdb keeps only in-frame clones here, not all; method: immunoSEQ multiplex PCR. The sample contains 260,000 or so clones, over 70% of which appear only once. The sample comprised peripheral blood. The receptor set was obtained from a man at least 80 years old with acute or convalescent COVID-19. Each CDR3 is given with its conserved first and last residue. D genes are given only for firm matches. Not every row has a clone size; where given, it reads once, few, many or a size class.

size: .; D: .; J: TRBJ1-5; V: TRBV6-6; DNA: TGTGCCAGCAGTTACTCGATCGGGGGTAGCAATCAGCCCCAGCATTTT; CDR3: CASSYSIGGSNQPQHF
size: .; D: TRBD1; J: TRBJ2-5; V: TRBV5-1; DNA: TGCGCCAGCAGCTTGGAGGGGACAGGGTGGGTAGAGACCCAGTACTTC; CDR3: CASSLEGTGWVETQYF
size: .; D: .; J: TRBJ1-6; V: TRBV11-2; DNA: TGTGCCAGCAGCTTAGGGCAGGGGAATTCACCCCTCCACTTT; CDR3: CASSLGQGNSPLHF
size: .; D: TRBD1; J: TRBJ2-7; V: TRBV25-1; DNA: TGTGCCAGCAGGGATGCAGGGGGCGCTTACGAGCAGTACTTC; CDR3: CASRDAGGAYEQYF
size: .; D: TRBD2; J: TRBJ2-1; V: TRBV28; DNA: TGTGCCAGCATCACTAGCGGGAGGTTTGATGAGCAGTTCTTC; CDR3: CASITSGRFDEQFF
size: .; D: TRBD1; J: TRBJ1-2; V: TRBV30; DNA: TGTGCCTGGTTCGGACAGGGTCCATACTATGGCTACACCTTC; CDR3: CAWFGQGPYYGYTF
size: .; D: .; J: TRBJ1-4; V: TRBV9; DNA: TGTGCCAGCAGCGTATCCAACGGGGGAGAAAAACTGTTTTTT; CDR3: CASSVSNGGEKLFF
size: .; D: TRBD1; J: TRBJ1-1; V: TRBV4-1; DNA: TGCGCCAGCAGCCAGGACAGGAGGGCTTTCTTT; CDR3: CASSQDRRAFF
size: once; D: .; J: TRBJ1-2; V: TRBV30; DNA: TGTGCCTGGAAGGGACTGCCTAACTATGGCTACACCTTC; CDR3: CAWKGLPNYGYTF
size: .; D: TRBD2; J: TRBJ2-2; V: TRBV28; DNA: TGTGCCAGCAGTCCAGCCGGACTAGCGGGGGGAGGGGCGAACACCGGGGAGCTGTTTTTT; CDR3: CASSPAGLAGGGANTGELFF
size: .; D: .; J: TRBJ2-7; V: TRBV5-1; DNA: TGCGCCAGCAGCTTGAAGGCCGGGAATTACGAGCAGTACTTC; CDR3: CASSLKAGNYEQYF
size: .; D: .; J: TRBJ1-2; V: TRBV21-1; DNA: TGTGCCAGCAGCTCTCACAGGGCGAACTATGGCTACACCTTC; CDR3: CASSSHRANYGYTF
size: .; D: TRBD1; J: TRBJ1-5; V: TRBV19; DNA: TGTGCCAGTACCAACTTCGGGACAGGTACGAGCAATCAGCCCCAGCATTTT; CDR3: CASTNFGTGTSNQPQHF
size: few; D: TRBD2; J: TRBJ2-1; V: TRBV3-1/TRBV3-2; DNA: TGTGCCAGCAGCCAAGGTTTAGCGGGGGGGTACAATGAGCAGTTCTTC; CDR3: CASSQGLAGGYNEQFF
size: .; D: TRBD1; J: TRBJ1-6; V: TRBV27; DNA: TGTGCCAGCAGTTTGGACAGGGGGTATAATTCACCCCTCCACTTT; CDR3: CASSLDRGYNSPLHF
size: .; D: TRBD2; J: TRBJ2-7; V: TRBV9; DNA: TGTGCCAGCAGCGTAGACCACGGGGGGGCAACCTACGAGCAGTACTTC; CDR3: CASSVDHGGATYEQYF
size: .; D: TRBD2; J: TRBJ2-7; V: TRBV27; DNA: TGTGCCAGCAGTTCACTAGCGGGCAACGAGCAGTACTTC; CDR3: CASSSLAGNEQYF
size: few; D: TRBD1; J: TRBJ1-5; V: TRBV11-2; DNA: TGTGCCAGCAGCTTAGATGGGCAGGGGGATCAGCCCCAGCATTTT; CDR3: CASSLDGQGDQPQHF
size: few; D: .; J: TRBJ2-5; V: TRBV7-2; DNA: TGTGCCAGCAGCTTATCCCCCTCCCTGACCCAGGGGTGGACCCAGTACTTC; CDR3: CASSLSPSLTQGWTQYF
size: .; D: .; J: TRBJ2-1; V: TRBV3-1/TRBV3-2; DNA: TGTGCCAGCAGCTATTACAGGAATTCCTACAATGAGCAGTTCTTC; CDR3: CASSYYRNSYNEQFF
size: .; D: TRBD1; J: TRBJ1-5; V: TRBV19; DNA: TGTGCCAGCAAGGGACAGTTCAATCAGCCCCAGCATTTT; CDR3: CASKGQFNQPQHF
size: few; D: .; J: TRBJ1-1; V: TRBV7-8; DNA: TGTGCCAGCAGTTGGGGGGGGGTAGGCACTGAAGCTTTCTTT; CDR3: CASSWGGVGTEAFF
size: once; D: .; J: TRBJ2-3; V: TRBV5-4; DNA: TGTGCCAGCAGCCCCTATAAAAGCACAGATACGCAGTATTTT; CDR3: CASSPYKSTDTQYF
size: once; D: TRBD2; J: TRBJ2-3; V: TRBV3-1/TRBV3-2; DNA: TGTGCCAGCAGCCAGACTAGCGGGGGGGCCCGGGATACGCAGTATTTT; CDR3: CASSQTSGGARDTQYF
size: .; D: TRBD2; J: TRBJ2-7; V: TRBV19; DNA: TGTGCCAGTAGTCTCGGACTAGCGGGAGCCCTGAACGAGCAGTACTTC; CDR3: CASSLGLAGALNEQYF
size: .; D: TRBD2; J: TRBJ2-2; V: TRBV10-2; DNA: TGCGCCAGCAGTGACGGGACTAGGGGGAAGAACACCGGGGAGCTGTTTTTT; CDR3: CASSDGTRGKNTGELFF
size: .; D: TRBD1; J: TRBJ2-2; V: TRBV9; DNA: TGTGCCAGCAGCATCGGACAGGGTGTAGGAACCGGGGAGCTGTTTTTT; CDR3: CASSIGQGVGTGELFF
size: few; D: TRBD1; J: TRBJ1-1; V: TRBV14; DNA: TGTGCCAGCAGCCAAGGCCGGGACAGGGTCCGGAACACTGAAGCTTTCTTT; CDR3: CASSQGRDRVRNTEAFF
size: few; D: TRBD2; J: TRBJ2-1; V: TRBV6-5; DNA: TGTGCCACGTGTCCTGCGGGGGTCTACAATGAGCAGTTCTTC; CDR3: CATCPAGVYNEQFF
size: .; D: TRBD2; J: TRBJ2-3; V: TRBV19; DNA: TGTGCCAGTAGTATACGGGCTAGCGGGGCCATCTCAGATACGCAGTATTTT; CDR3: CASSIRASGAISDTQYF
size: .; D: TRBD2; J: TRBJ2-1; V: TRBV27; DNA: TGTGCCAGCACACAACTAGCGGGGGAAGTGAATGAGCAGTTCTTC; CDR3: CASTQLAGEVNEQFF
size: .; D: TRBD2; J: TRBJ2-5; V: TRBV29-1; DNA: TGCAGCGTTGTGGAGCTAGCGGGGGAGACCCAGTACTTC; CDR3: CSVVELAGETQYF
size: .; D: TRBD2; J: TRBJ2-1; V: TRBV7-7; DNA: TGTGCTAGCAGCTTAGCGTTGGGACTAGCGGGGGGGGAGCAGTTCTTC; CDR3: CASSLALGLAGGEQFF
size: .; D: TRBD1; J: TRBJ2-7; V: TRBV19; DNA: TGTGCCAGTAGTGGGTTGACAGGGGGCAACGAGCAGTACTTC; CDR3: CASSGLTGGNEQYF
size: .; D: TRBD2; J: TRBJ2-5; V: TRBV20-1; DNA: TGCAGTGCTAGTAGTCCGACTAGCGGACAAGAGACCCAGTACTTC; CDR3: CSASSPTSGQETQYF
size: few; D: TRBD2; J: TRBJ2-2; V: TRBV7-3; DNA: TGTGCCAGCAGCTTTGTGGCTAGCGGAAACACCGGGGAGCTGTTTTTT; CDR3: CASSFVASGNTGELFF
size: .; D: .; J: TRBJ1-5; V: TRBV6-5; DNA: TGTGCCAGCAGCCAGGGGAATCAGCCCCAGCATTTT; CDR3: CASSQGNQPQHF
size: .; D: TRBD2; J: TRBJ2-7; V: TRBV5-5; DNA: TGTGCCAGCAGCCCGGGGACTAGCGGGATCCCCCTGGGCGAGCAGTACTTC; CDR3: CASSPGTSGIPLGEQYF
size: .; D: TRBD2; J: TRBJ2-1; V: TRBV6-1; DNA: TGTGCCAGCAGTGAAGCGCTTTTACGGGGGGGCGGGAATGAGCAGTTCTTC; CDR3: CASSEALLRGGGNEQFF
size: few; D: TRBD2; J: TRBJ2-1; V: TRBV2; DNA: TGTGCCAGCAGTCCTGGACTAGCGATCTACAATGAGCAGTTCTTC; CDR3: CASSPGLAIYNEQFF
size: .; D: .; J: TRBJ1-5; V: TRBV19; DNA: TGTGCCAGTCAATTACCAGGGCGGGGTAATCAGCCCCAGCATTTT; CDR3: CASQLPGRGNQPQHF
size: .; D: TRBD1; J: TRBJ2-5; V: TRBV19; DNA: TGTGCCAGTAGTCAGACAGGGGGGCCGGAGACCCAGTACTTC; CDR3: CASSQTGGPETQYF
size: .; D: .; J: TRBJ2-7; V: TRBV5-5; DNA: TGTGCCAGCAGCTTGGGCGGGACCCCTTTCTACGAGCAGTACTTC; CDR3: CASSLGGTPFYEQYF